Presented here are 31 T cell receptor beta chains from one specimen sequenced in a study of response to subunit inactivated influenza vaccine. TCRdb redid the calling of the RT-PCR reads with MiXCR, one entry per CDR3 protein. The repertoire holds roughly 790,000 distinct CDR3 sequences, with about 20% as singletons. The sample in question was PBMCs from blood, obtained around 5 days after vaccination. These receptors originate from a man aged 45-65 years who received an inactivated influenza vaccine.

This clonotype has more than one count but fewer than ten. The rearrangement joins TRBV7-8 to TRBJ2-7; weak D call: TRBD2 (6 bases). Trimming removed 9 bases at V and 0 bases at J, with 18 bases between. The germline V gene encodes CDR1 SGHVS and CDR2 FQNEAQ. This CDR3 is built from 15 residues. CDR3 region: CASKTLGGSSYEQYF. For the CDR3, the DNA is TGTGCCAGTAAAACTCTTGGGGGGAGCTCCTACGAGCAGTACTTC.

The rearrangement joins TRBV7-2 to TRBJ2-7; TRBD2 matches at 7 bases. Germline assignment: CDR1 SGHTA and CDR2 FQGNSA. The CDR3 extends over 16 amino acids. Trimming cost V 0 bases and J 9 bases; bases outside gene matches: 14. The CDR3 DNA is TGTGCCAGCAGCTTAGCGGGGGGAGGGGCAGCCGGTTGGCAGTACTTC. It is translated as CASSLAGGGAAGWQYF.

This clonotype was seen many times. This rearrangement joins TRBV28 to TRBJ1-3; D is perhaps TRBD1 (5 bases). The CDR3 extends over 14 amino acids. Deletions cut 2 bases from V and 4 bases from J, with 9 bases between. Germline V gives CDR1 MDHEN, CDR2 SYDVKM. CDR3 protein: CASSLGGDGNTIYF. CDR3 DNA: TGTGCCAGCAGTTTAGGAGGGGACGGAAACACCATATATTTT.

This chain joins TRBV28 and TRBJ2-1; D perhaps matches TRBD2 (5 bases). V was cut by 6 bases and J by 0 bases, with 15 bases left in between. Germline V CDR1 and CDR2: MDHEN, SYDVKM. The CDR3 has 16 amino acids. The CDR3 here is CASRGEDGGSYNEQFF. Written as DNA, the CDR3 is TGTGCCAGCAGGGGAGAGGACGGTGGCTCCTACAATGAGCAGTTCTTC.

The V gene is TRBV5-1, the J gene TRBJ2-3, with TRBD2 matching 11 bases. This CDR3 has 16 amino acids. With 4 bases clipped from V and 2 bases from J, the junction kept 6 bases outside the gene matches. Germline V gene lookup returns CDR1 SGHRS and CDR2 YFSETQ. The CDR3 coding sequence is TGCGCCAGCAGCACACCTAGCGGGGGGAACACAGATACGCAGTATTTT. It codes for CASSTPSGGNTDTQYF. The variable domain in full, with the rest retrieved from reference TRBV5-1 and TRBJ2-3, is KAGVTQTPRYLIKTRGQQVTLSCSPISGHRSVSWYQQTPGQGLQFLFEYFSETQRNKGNFPGRFSGRQFSNSRSEMNVSTLELGDSALYLCASSTPSGGNTDTQYFGPGTRLTVL.

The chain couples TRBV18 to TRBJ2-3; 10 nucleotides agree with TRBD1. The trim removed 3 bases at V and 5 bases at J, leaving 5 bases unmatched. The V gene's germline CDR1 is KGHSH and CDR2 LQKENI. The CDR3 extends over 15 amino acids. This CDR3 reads CASSPGQGLVDTQYF. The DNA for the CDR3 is TGTGCCAGCTCACCGGGACAGGGGCTGGTAGATACGCAGTATTTT.

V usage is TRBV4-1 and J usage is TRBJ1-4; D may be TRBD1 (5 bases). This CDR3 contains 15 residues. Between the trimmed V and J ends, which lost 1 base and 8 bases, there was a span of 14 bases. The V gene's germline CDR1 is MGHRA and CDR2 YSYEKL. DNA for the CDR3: TGCGCCAGCAGCCAAGCTGGGGTTGGGGGAGAAAAACTGTTTTTT. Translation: CASSQAGVGGEKLFF.

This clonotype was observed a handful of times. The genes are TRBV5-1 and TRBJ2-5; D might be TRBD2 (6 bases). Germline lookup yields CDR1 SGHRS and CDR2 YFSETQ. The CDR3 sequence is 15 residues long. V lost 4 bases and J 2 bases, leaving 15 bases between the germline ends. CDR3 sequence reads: CASSPGRRGQETQYF. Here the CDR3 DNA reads TGCGCCAGCAGCCCGGGCCGGCGGGGTCAAGAGACCCAGTACTTC.

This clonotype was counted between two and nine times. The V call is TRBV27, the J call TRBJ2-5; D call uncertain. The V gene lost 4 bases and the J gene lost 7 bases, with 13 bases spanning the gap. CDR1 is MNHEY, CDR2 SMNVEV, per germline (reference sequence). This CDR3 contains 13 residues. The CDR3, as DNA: TGTGCCAGCAGTTCGTCCCCATTGGGGACCCAGTACTTC. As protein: CASSSSPLGTQYF.

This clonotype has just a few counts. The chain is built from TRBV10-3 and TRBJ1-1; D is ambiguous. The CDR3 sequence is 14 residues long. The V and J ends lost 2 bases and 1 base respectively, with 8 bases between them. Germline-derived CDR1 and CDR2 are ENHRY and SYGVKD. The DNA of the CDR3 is TGTGCCATCAGTGAGCTCGCTGGGAACACTGAAGCTTTCTTT. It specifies CAISELAGNTEAFF.

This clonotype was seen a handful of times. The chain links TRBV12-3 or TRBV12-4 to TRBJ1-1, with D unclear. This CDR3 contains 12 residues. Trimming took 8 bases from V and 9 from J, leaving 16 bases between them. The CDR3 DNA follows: TGTGCCAGCGGGATCCAATCGAGCCAAGCTTTCTTT. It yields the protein CASGIQSSQAFF.

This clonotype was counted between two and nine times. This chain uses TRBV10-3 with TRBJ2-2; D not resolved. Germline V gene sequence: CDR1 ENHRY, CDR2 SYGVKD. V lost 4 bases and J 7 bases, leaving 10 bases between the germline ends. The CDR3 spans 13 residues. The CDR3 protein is CAISAASGGELFF. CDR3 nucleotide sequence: TGTGCCATCAGTGCAGCGAGTGGCGGGGAGCTGTTTTTT.

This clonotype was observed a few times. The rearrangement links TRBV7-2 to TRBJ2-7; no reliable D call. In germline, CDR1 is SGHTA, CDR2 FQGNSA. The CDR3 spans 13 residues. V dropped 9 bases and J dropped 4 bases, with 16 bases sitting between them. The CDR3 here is CASAKGMVYEQYF. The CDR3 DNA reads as TGTGCCAGTGCCAAAGGGATGGTTTACGAGCAGTACTTC.

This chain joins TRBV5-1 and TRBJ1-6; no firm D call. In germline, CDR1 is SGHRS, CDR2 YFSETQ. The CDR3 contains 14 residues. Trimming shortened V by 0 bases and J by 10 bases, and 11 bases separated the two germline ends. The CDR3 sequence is CASSLEGWQSPLHF. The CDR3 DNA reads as TGCGCCAGCAGCTTGGAAGGATGGCAATCACCCCTCCACTTT.

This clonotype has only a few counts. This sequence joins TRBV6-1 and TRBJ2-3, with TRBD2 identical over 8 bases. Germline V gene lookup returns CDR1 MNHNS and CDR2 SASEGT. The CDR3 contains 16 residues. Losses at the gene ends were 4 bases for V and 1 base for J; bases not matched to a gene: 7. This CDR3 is CASSGLAGLGTDTQYF. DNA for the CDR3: TGTGCCAGCAGTGGTTTAGCGGGGCTGGGCACAGATACGCAGTATTTT.

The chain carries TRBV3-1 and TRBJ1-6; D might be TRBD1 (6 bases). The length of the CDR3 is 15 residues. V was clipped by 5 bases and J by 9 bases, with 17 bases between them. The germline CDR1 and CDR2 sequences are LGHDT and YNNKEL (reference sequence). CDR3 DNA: TGTGCCAGCAGCGAAATGGACAGTTATGGTTCACCCCTCCACTTT. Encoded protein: CASSEMDSYGSPLHF.

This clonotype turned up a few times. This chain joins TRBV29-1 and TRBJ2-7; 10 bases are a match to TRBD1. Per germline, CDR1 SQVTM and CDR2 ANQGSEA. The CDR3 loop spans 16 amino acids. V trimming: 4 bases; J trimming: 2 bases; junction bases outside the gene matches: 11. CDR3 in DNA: TGCAGCGTTGCGAAAATACCGGGACAGGGGACCTACGAGCAGTACTTC. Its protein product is CSVAKIPGQGTYEQYF.

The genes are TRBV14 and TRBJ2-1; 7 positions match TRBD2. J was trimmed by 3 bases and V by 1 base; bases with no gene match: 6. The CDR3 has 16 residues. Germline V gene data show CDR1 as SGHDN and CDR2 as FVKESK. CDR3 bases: TGTGCCAGCAGCCAAGTAGGTAGCGGGTTCTACAATGAGCAGTTCTTC. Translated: CASSQVGSGFYNEQFF.

The CDR3 region is CASSVAGGYQETQYF. DNA of the CDR3: TGTGCCAGCAGCGTAGCCGGGGGCTACCAAGAGACCCAGTACTTC. The V and J genes are TRBV9 and TRBJ2-5; D is tentatively TRBD1 or TRBD2 (6 bases each). This CDR3 is 15 amino acids long. V lost 0 bases and J lost 0, with 9 bases in between. In germline, CDR1 is SGDLS, CDR2 YYNGEE. The variable domain in full, with the rest retrieved from reference TRBV9 and TRBJ2-5, is DSGVTQTPKHLITATGQRVTLRCSPRSGDLSVYWYQQSLDQGLQFLIQYYNGEERAKGNILERFSAQQFPDLHSELNLSSLELGDSALYFCASSVAGGYQETQYFGPGTRLLVL.

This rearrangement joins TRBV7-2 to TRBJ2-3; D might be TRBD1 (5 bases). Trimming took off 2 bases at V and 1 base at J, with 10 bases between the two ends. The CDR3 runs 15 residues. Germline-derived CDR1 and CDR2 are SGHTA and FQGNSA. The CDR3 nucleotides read TGTGCCAGCAGCTTACAGGGTTACGGCACAGATACGCAGTATTTT. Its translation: CASSLQGYGTDTQYF.

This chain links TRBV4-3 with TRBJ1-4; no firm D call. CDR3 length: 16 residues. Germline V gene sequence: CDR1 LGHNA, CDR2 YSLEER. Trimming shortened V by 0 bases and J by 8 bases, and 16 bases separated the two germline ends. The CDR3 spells CASSQDLTRVREKLFF. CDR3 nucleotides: TGCGCCAGCAGCCAAGATTTGACTAGAGTGCGGGAAAAACTGTTTTTT.

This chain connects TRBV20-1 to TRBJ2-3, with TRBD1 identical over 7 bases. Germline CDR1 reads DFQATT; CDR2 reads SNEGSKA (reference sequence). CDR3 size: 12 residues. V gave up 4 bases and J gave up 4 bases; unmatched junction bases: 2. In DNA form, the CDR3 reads TGCAGTGCTAACAGGGGAGCAGATACGCAGTATTTT. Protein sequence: CSANRGADTQYF.

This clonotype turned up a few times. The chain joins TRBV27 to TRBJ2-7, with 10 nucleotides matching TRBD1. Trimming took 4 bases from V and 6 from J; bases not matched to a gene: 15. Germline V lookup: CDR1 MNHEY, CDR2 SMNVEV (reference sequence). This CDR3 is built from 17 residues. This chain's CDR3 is CASSSYPSGTGVREQYF. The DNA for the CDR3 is TGTGCCAGCAGTTCTTACCCTTCCGGGACAGGGGTACGCGAGCAGTACTTC.

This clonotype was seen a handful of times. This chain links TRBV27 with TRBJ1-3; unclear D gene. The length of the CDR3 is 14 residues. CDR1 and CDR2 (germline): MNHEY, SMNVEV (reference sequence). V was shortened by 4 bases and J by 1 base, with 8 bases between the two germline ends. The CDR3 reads CASSSAGSGNTIYF. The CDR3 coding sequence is TGTGCCAGCAGTTCAGCTGGGTCTGGAAACACCATATATTTT.

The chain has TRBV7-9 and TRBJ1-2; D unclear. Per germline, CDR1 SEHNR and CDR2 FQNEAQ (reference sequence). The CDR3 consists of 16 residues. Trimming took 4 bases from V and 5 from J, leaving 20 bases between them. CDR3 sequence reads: CASSYALRRSDYGYTF. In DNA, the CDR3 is TGTGCCAGCAGCTACGCTTTGAGGAGGAGTGATTATGGCTACACCTTC.

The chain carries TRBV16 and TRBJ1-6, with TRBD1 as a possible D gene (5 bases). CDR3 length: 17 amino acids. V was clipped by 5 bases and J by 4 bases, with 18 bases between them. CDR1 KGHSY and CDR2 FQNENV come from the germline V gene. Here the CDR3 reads CASSNVRKGWYNSPLHF. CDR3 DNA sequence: TGTGCCAGCAGCAATGTCCGAAAGGGGTGGTATAATTCACCCCTCCACTTT.

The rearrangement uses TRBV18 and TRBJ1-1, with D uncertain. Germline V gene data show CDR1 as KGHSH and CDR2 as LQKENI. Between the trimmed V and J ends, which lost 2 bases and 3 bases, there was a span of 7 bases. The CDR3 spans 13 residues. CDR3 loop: CASSPSGDTEAFF. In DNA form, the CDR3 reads TGTGCCAGCTCACCAAGCGGGGACACTGAAGCTTTCTTT.

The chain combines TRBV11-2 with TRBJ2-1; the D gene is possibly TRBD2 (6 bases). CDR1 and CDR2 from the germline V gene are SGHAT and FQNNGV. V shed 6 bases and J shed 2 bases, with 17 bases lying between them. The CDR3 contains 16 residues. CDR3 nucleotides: TGTGCCAGCAGTCTGGGACTGTCACAAACCTACAATGAGCAGTTCTTC. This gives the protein CASSLGLSQTYNEQFF.

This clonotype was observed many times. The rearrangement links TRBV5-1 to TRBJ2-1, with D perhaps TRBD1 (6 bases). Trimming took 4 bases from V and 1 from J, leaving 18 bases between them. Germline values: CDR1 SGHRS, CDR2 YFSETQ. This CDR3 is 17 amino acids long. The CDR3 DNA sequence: TGCGCCAGCAGCGTTCCCTCGAGGGGGATTTCCTACAATGAGCAGTTCTTC. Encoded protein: CASSVPSRGISYNEQFF. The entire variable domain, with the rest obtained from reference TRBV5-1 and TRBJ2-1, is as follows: KAGVTQTPRYLIKTRGQQVTLSCSPISGHRSVSWYQQTPGQGLQFLFEYFSETQRNKGNFPGRFSGRQFSNSRSEMNVSTLELGDSALYLCASSVPSRGISYNEQFFGPGTRLTVL.

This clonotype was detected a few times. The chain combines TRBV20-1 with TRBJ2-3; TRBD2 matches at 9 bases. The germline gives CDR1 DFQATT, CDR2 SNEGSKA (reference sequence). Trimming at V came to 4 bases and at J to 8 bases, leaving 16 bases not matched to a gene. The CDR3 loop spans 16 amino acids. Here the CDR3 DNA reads TGCAGTGCTATCGGGAAGTCGGGCGGGAGGGCCGTTACGCAGTATTTT. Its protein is CSAIGKSGGRAVTQYF.

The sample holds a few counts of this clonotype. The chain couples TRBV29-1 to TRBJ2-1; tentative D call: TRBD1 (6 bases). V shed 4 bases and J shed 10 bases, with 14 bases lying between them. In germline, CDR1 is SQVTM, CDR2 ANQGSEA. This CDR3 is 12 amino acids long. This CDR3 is CSVVRTAGEQFF. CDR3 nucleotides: TGCAGCGTTGTGAGGACAGCAGGGGAGCAGTTCTTC.